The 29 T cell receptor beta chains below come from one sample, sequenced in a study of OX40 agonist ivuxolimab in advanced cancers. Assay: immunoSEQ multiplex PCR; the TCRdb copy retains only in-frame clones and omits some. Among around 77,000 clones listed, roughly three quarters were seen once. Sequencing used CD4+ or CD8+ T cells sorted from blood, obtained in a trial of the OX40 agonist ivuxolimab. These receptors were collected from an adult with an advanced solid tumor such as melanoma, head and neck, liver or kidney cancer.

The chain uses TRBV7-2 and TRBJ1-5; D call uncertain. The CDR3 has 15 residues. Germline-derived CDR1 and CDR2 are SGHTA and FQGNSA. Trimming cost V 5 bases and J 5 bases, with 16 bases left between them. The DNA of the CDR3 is TGTGCCAGCAGCCCACACGGGGTTCAAGATCAGCCCCAGCATTTT. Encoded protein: CASSPHGVQDQPQHF.

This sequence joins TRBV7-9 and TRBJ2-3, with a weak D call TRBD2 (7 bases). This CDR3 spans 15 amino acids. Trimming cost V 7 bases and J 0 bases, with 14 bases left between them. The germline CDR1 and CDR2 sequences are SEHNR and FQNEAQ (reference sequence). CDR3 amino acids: CASTLGGASTDTQYF. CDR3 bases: TGTGCCAGCACCCTAGGGGGGGCAAGCACAGATACGCAGTATTTT.

Here the CDR3 reads CASSPQGGGRGYTF. The CDR3 nucleotides read TGTGCCAGCAGCCCCCAGGGGGGGGGTCGGGGCTACACCTTC. The chain is built from TRBV9 and TRBJ1-2, with 7 bases aligning to TRBD1. Germline V gene lookup returns CDR1 SGDLS and CDR2 YYNGEE. The trim removed 4 bases at V and 8 bases at J, leaving 11 bases unmatched. The CDR3 runs 14 residues.

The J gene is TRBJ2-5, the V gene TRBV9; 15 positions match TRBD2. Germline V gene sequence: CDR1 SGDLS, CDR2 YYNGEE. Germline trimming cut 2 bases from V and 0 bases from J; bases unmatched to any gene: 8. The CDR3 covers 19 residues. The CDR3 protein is CASSVSMGLAGGNQETQYF. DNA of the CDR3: TGTGCCAGCAGCGTGTCCATGGGACTAGCGGGGGGAAACCAAGAGACCCAGTACTTC.

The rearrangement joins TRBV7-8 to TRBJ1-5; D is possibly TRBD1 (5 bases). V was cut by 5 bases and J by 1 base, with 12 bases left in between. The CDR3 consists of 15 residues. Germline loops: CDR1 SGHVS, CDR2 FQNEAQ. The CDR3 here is CASSPGTASNQPQHF. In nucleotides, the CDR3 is TGTGCCAGCAGCCCGGGGACGGCAAGCAATCAGCCCCAGCATTTT.

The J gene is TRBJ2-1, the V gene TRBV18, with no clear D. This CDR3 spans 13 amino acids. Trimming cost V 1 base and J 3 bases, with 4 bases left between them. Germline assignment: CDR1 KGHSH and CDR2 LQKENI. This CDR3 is CASSPLGYNEQFF. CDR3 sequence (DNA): TGTGCCAGCTCACCACTGGGCTACAATGAGCAGTTCTTC.

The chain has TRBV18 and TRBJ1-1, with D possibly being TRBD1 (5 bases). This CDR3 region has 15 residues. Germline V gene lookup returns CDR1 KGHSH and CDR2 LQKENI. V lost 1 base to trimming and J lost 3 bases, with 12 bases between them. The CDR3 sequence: CASSPRGEGDTEAFF. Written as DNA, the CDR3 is TGTGCCAGCTCACCACGGGGGGAAGGGGACACTGAAGCTTTCTTT.

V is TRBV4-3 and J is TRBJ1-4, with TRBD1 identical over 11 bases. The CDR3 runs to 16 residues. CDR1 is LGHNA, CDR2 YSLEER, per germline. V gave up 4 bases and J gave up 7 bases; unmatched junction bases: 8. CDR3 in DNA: TGCGCCAGCAGCCTATCTTCCGGGACAGGGGGTGAAAAACTGTTTTTT. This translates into CASSLSSGTGGEKLFF.

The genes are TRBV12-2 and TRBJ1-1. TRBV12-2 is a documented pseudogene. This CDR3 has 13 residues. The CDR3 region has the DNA TGTGCAAGTCGCTTAGTAACGAAAGCTGAAGCTTTCTTT. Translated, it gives CASRLVTKAEAFF.

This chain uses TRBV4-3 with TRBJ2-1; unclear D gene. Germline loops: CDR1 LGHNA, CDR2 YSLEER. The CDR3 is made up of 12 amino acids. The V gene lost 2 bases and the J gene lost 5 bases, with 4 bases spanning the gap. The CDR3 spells CASSQTHNEQFF. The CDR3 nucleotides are TGCGCCAGCAGCCAAACCCACAATGAGCAGTTCTTC.

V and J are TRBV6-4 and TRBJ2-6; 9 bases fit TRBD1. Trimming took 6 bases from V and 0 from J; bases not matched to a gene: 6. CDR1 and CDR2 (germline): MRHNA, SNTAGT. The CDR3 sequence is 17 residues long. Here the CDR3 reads CASRQTGGSSGANVLTF. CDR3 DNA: TGTGCCAGCAGACAAACAGGGGGCAGCTCTGGGGCCAACGTCCTGACTTTC.

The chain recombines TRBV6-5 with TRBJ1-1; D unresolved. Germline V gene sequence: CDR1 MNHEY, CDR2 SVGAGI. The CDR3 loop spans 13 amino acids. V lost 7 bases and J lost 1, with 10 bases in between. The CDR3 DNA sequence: TGTGCCAGCATCCCTCGGGGGAACACTGAAGCTTTCTTT. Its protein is CASIPRGNTEAFF.

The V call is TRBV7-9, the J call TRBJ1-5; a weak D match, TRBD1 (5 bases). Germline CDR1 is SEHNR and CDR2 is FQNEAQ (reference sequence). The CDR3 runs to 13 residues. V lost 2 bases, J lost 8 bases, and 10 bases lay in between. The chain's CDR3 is CASSLTGLEPQHF. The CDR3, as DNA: TGTGCCAGCAGCTTAACAGGACTGGAGCCCCAGCATTTT. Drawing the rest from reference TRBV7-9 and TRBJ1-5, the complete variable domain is DTGVSQNPRHKITKRGQNVTFRCDPISEHNRLYWYRQTLGQGPEFLTYFQNEAQLEKSRLLSDRFSAERPKGSFSTLEIQRTEQGDSAMYLCASSLTGLEPQHFGDGTRLSIL.

Here the CDR3 reads CASHRAGRYNEQFF. CDR3 in DNA: TGTGCCAGCCATCGGGCCGGCCGGTACAATGAGCAGTTCTTC. This chain links TRBV11-2 with TRBJ2-1; D unclear. Per germline, CDR1 SGHAT and CDR2 FQNNGV. V lost 8 bases and J 4 bases, leaving 15 bases between the germline ends. The CDR3 consists of 14 residues. The full variable domain, in which reference TRBV11-2 and TRBJ2-1 provide the parts outside the CDR3, is EAGVAQSPRYKIIEKRQSVAFWCNPISGHATLYWYQQILGQGPKLLIQFQNNGVVDDSQLPKDRFSAERLKGVDSTLKIQPAKLEDSAVYLCASHRAGRYNEQFFGPGTRLTVL.

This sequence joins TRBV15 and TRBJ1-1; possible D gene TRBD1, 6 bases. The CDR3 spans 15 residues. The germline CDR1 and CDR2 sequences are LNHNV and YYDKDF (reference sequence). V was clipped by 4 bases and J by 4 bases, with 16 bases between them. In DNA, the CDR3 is TGTGCCACCAGCATCGAGCCTAGGGGGGGCACTGAAGCTTTCTTT. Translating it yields CATSIEPRGGTEAFF.

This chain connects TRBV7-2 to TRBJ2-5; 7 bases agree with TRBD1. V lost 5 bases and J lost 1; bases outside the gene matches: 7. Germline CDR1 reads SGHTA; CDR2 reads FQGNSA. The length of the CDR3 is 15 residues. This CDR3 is CASSRQGTAQETQYF. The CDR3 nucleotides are TGTGCCAGCAGCAGACAAGGGACAGCCCAAGAGACCCAGTACTTC.

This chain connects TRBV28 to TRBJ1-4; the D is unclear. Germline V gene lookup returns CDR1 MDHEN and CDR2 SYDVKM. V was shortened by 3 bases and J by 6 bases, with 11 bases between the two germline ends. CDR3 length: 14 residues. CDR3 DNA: TGTGCCAGCAGTTTTGGGGTCCCTGATGAAAAACTGTTTTTT. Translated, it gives CASSFGVPDEKLFF. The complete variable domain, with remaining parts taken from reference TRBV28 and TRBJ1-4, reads DVKVTQSSRYLVKRTGEKVFLECVQDMDHENMFWYRQDPGLGLRLIYFSYDVKMKEKGDIPEGYSVSREKKERFSLILESASTNQTSMYLCASSFGVPDEKLFFGSGTQLSVL.

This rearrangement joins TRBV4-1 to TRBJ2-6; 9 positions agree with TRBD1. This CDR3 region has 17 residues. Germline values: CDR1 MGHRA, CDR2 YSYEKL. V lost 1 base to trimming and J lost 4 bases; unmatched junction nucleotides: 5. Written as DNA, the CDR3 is TGCGCCAGCAGCCAAGGGATACAGGGGGCCGGGGCCAACGTCCTGACTTTC. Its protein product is CASSQGIQGAGANVLTF.

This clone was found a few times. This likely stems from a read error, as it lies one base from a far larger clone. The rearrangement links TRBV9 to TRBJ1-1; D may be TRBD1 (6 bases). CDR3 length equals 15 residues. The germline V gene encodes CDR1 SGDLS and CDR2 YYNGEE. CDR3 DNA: TGTGCCCGCAGCGTAGTTGGGGGGGCGGGCACTGAAGCTTTCTTT. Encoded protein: CARSVVGGAGTEAFF. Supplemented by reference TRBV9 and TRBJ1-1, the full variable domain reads DSGVTQTPKHLITATGQRVTLRCSPRSGDLSVYWYQQSLDQGLQFLIQYYNGEERAKGNILERFSAQQFPDLHSELNLSSLELGDSALYFCARSVVGGAGTEAFFGQGTRLTVV.

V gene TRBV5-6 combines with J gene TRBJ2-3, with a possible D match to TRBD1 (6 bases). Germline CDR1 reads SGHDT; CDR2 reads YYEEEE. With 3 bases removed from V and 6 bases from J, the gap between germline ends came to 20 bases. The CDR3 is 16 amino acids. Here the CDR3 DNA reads TGTGCCAGCAGCTGGGACACAGGGCTGGTCTACGATACGCAGTATTTT. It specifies CASSWDTGLVYDTQYF.

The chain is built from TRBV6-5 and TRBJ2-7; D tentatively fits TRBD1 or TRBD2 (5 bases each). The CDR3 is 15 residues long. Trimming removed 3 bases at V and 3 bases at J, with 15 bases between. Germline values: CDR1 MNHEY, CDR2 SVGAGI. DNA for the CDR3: TGTGCCAGCAGTTATCTGGGACCACACCTCTACGAGCAGTACTTC. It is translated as CASSYLGPHLYEQYF.

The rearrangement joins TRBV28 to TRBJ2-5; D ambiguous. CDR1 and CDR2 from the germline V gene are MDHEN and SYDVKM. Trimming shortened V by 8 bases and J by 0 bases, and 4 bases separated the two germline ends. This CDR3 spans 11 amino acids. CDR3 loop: CASGYQETQYF. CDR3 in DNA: TGTGCCAGCGGGTACCAAGAGACCCAGTACTTC.

CDR3 DNA sequence: TGCGCCAGCAGGGAGGGATCGAATGAGCAGTTCTTC. It encodes CASREGSNEQFF. The chain combines TRBV5-1 with TRBJ2-1; D is perhaps TRBD2 (6 bases). CDR1 is SGHRS, CDR2 YFSETQ, per germline. This CDR3 region has 12 residues. The V gene lost 5 bases and the J gene lost 7 bases, with 10 bases spanning the gap.

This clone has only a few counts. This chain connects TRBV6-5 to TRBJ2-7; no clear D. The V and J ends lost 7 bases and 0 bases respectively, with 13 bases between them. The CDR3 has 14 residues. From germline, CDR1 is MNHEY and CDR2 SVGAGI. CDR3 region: CASKRKGSSYEQYF. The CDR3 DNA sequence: TGTGCCAGCAAACGTAAGGGCAGCTCCTACGAGCAGTACTTC.

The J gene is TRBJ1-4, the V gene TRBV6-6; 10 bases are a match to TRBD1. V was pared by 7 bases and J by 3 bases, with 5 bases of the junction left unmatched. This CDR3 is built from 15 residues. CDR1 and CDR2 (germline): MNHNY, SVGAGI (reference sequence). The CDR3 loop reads CASIRDRGANEKLFF. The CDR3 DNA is TGTGCCAGCATTAGGGACAGGGGAGCTAATGAAAAACTGTTTTTT.

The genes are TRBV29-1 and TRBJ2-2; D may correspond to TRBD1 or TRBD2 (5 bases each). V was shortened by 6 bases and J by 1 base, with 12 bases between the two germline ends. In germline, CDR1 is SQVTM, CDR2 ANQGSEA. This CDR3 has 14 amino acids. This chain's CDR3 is CSVGRAGNTGELFF. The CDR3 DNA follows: TGCAGCGTGGGACGGGCAGGGAACACCGGGGAGCTGTTTTTT.

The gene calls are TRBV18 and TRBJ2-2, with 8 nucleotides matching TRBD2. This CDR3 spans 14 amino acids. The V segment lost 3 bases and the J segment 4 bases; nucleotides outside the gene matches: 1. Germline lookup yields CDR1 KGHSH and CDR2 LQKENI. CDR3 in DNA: TGTGCCAGCTCACCGACTAGCGTCACCGGGGAGCTGTTTTTT. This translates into CASSPTSVTGELFF.

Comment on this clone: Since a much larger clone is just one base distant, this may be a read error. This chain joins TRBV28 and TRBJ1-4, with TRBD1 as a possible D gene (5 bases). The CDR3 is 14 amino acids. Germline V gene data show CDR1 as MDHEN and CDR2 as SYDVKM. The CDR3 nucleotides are TGTGCCGGCAGTTTTCCAAGGGGTGTTGAAAAACTGTTTTTT. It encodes CAGSFPRGVEKLFF.

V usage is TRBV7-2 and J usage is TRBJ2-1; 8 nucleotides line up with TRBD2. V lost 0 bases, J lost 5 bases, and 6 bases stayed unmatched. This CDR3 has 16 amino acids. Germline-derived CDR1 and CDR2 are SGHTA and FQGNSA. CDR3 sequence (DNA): TGTGCCAGCAGCTTAGCATTGGCGGGGGGCGACAATGAGCAGTTCTTC. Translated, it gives CASSLALAGGDNEQFF.